These 20 T cell receptor beta chains were all obtained from the same sample, sequenced in a study of blood T cell repertoires in COVID-19. This table comes from immunoSEQ multiplex PCR, and its TCRdb copy is limited to in-frame clones, with some not included. The data contain 200,000 to 250,000 clones, approximately 80% of them singletons. Source material: peripheral blood. These receptors all come from a woman between 18 and 30 years old with acute or convalescent COVID-19.

This rearrangement joins TRBV28 to TRBJ1-6; no clear D gene. The V gene's germline CDR1 is MDHEN and CDR2 SYDVKM. Between the trimmed V and J ends, which lost 4 bases and 7 bases, there was a span of 11 bases. This CDR3 spans 14 amino acids. In DNA form, the CDR3 reads TGTGCCAGCAGTTCCCCTGACGGGAATTCACCCCTCCACTTT. Translation gives CASSSPDGNSPLHF.

The chain carries TRBV27 and TRBJ1-5, with 7 bases aligning to TRBD1. CDR1 is MNHEY, CDR2 SMNVEV, per germline (reference sequence). With 4 bases clipped from V and 3 bases from J, the junction kept 9 bases outside the gene matches. CDR3 length equals 16 residues. CDR3 in amino acids: CASSSKTGSPNQPQHF. CDR3 coding DNA: TGTGCCAGCAGTTCAAAGACAGGGAGTCCCAATCAGCCCCAGCATTTT.

This chain links TRBV7-9 with TRBJ1-1, with 10 bases identical to TRBD1. CDR1 and CDR2 (germline): SEHNR, FQNEAQ (reference sequence). This CDR3 has 17 amino acids. Unmatched junction bases numbered 5, after V lost 1 base and J lost 0 bases. This CDR3 reads CASSLVGQGGLNTEAFF. CDR3 nucleotide sequence: TGTGCCAGCAGCTTAGTCGGACAGGGGGGCCTGAACACTGAAGCTTTCTTT.

This clone has just one count. DNA of the CDR3: TGTGCCAGCAGAGCGGGAGGGACCTCCTACGAGCAGTACTTC. It yields the protein CASRAGGTSYEQYF. The genes are TRBV28 and TRBJ2-7; 10 nucleotides match TRBD2. Losses at the gene ends were 6 bases for V and 0 bases for J; bases not matched to a gene: 2. Looked up from germline, CDR1 is MDHEN and CDR2 is SYDVKM. This CDR3 contains 14 residues. Based on the CDR3 plus reference TRBV28 and TRBJ2-7, the full variable domain is DVKVTQSSRYLVKRTGEKVFLECVQDMDHENMFWYRQDPGLGLRLIYFSYDVKMKEKGDIPEGYSVSREKKERFSLILESASTNQTSMYLCASRAGGTSYEQYFGPGTRLTVT.

This clone occurred once. V is TRBV28 and J is TRBJ1-4, with D possibly matching TRBD1 (6 bases). From germline, CDR1 is MDHEN and CDR2 SYDVKM. Trimming left V 5 bases short and J 6 bases short, with 16 bases between. The CDR3 sequence is 15 residues long. CDR3 sequence: CASSLIQGLYEKLFF. As DNA, the CDR3 is TGTGCCAGCAGTCTAATACAGGGTCTGTATGAAAAACTGTTTTTT.

The rearrangement links TRBV5-1 to TRBJ2-7; TRBD2 aligns across 9 bases. The CDR3 consists of 15 residues. With V trimmed by 5 bases and J by 0 bases, 6 bases remained unmatched. Germline V gives CDR1 SGHRS, CDR2 YFSETQ. The CDR3 coding sequence is TGCGCCAGCAGAACCGCGGGAGGGAGCTCCTACGAGCAGTACTTC. Its protein product is CASRTAGGSSYEQYF.

The J gene is TRBJ1-4, the V gene TRBV11-2, with D possibly TRBD1 on 5 matching bases. V was trimmed by 1 base and J by 0 bases, leaving 18 bases between them. The germline V gene encodes CDR1 SGHAT and CDR2 FQNNGV. The CDR3 runs 19 residues. The CDR3: CASSLGSSPGLTTNEKLFF. The CDR3 coding sequence is TGTGCCAGCAGCTTAGGTTCTTCACCGGGACTTACAACTAATGAAAAACTGTTTTTT.

The V gene is TRBV5-5, the J gene TRBJ1-1; possibly TRBD1 for D (6 bases). This CDR3 has 17 residues. V was clipped by 0 bases and J by 7 bases, with 22 bases between them. Looked up from germline, CDR1 is SGHKS and CDR2 is YYEKEE (reference sequence). In DNA form, the CDR3 reads TGTGCCAGCAGCTTGGGGCAAAGGATACAGGGTAAATTTGAAGCTTTCTTT. Translation gives CASSLGQRIQGKFEAFF.

The chain combines TRBV6-5 with TRBJ2-1; 9 positions agree with TRBD1. The CDR3 is 14 residues long. V was pared by 4 bases and J by 8 bases, with 6 bases of the junction left unmatched. The V gene's germline CDR1 is MNHEY and CDR2 SVGAGI. The CDR3 region is CASSLGQGRDEQFF. The CDR3 nucleotides are TGTGCCAGCAGTTTGGGACAGGGCCGGGATGAGCAGTTCTTC.

The CDR3 DNA follows: TGTGCCAGCAGCTTAGTGGGACAGGGTGAAGAGACCCAGTACTTC. The encoded protein is CASSLVGQGEETQYF. V and J are TRBV7-2 and TRBJ2-5, with TRBD1 identical over 9 bases. CDR3 length: 15 amino acids. CDR1 is SGHTA and CDR2 is FQGNSA in the germline V gene. V was clipped by 1 base and J by 3 bases; unmatched bases: 3.

J is TRBJ1-5 and V is TRBV5-8; the D gene is possibly TRBD1 (5 bases). This CDR3 has 15 amino acids. In germline, CDR1 is SGHTS, CDR2 YDEGEE. The ends were cut back, 0 bases at V and 4 bases at J, with 11 bases in the middle. The CDR3 reads CASSLGRQNNQPQHF. DNA for the CDR3: TGTGCCAGCAGCTTGGGCCGACAGAATAATCAGCCCCAGCATTTT.

The genes are TRBV7-2 and TRBJ2-1, with 7 positions matching TRBD2. With V trimmed by 2 bases and J by 3 bases, 7 bases remained unmatched. This CDR3 region has 16 residues. CDR1 and CDR2 from the germline V gene are SGHTA and FQGNSA. The CDR3 coding sequence is TGTGCCAGCAGCTTACTTAGCGGGTCGGTCTACAATGAGCAGTTCTTC. Residues: CASSLLSGSVYNEQFF. Filled out from reference TRBV7-2 and TRBJ2-1, the complete variable domain reads GAGVSQSPSNKVTEKGKDVELRCDPISGHTALYWYRQSLGQGLEFLIYFQGNSAPDKSGLPSDRFSAERTGGSVSTLTIQRTQQEDSAVYLCASSLLSGSVYNEQFFGPGTRLTVL.

This clone was seen only once. The chain employs TRBV18 and TRBJ1-2, with TRBD1 as a possible D gene (5 bases). V was trimmed by 3 bases and J by 1 base, leaving 12 bases between them. Germline V lookup: CDR1 KGHSH, CDR2 LQKENI. This CDR3 contains 15 residues. This CDR3 is CASSPTDLYNYGYTF. CDR3 nucleotides: TGTGCCAGCTCACCGACAGACCTCTATAACTATGGCTACACCTTC.

J is TRBJ1-1 and V is TRBV30, with 9 bases identical to TRBD1. This CDR3 comprises 13 residues. The junction had 5 bases not matched to a gene; V was cut back by 0 bases and J by 9 bases. CDR1 GTSNPN and CDR2 SVGIG come from the germline V gene (reference sequence). The DNA for the CDR3 is TGTGCCTGGAGTGTTACACAGGGGGCTCAAGCTTTCTTT. The encoded protein is CAWSVTQGAQAFF.

In the case of this clone: The sample holds other DNA sequences that translate to the same CDR3. The chain links TRBV7-2 to TRBJ2-7; the match to TRBD2 covers 9 bases. The CDR3 covers 17 residues. V trimming: 2 bases; J trimming: 1 base; junction bases outside the gene matches: 9. The V gene's germline CDR1 is SGHTA and CDR2 FQGNSA. CDR3 sequence: CASSLSAGGIFSYEQYF. DNA of the CDR3: TGTGCCAGCAGCTTATCGGCGGGAGGGATTTTTTCCTACGAGCAGTACTTC.

The genes are TRBV27 and TRBJ2-7; possibly TRBD1 for D (5 bases). The CDR3 has 14 residues. The germline gives CDR1 MNHEY, CDR2 SMNVEV (reference sequence). The V gene lost 6 bases and the J gene lost 2 bases, with 14 bases spanning the gap. The CDR3 protein is CASRVSGSTYEQYF. The CDR3 DNA follows: TGTGCCAGCAGGGTGTCAGGGTCCACCTACGAGCAGTACTTC.

The genes are TRBV28 and TRBJ2-5; 10 nucleotides match TRBD2. Trimming at V came to 3 bases and at J to 2 bases, leaving 6 bases not matched to a gene. The CDR3 runs 16 residues. Germline CDR1 reads MDHEN; CDR2 reads SYDVKM. The CDR3 reads CASSFTGTSEQETQYF. The CDR3 bases are TGTGCCAGCAGTTTCACGGGGACTAGCGAACAAGAGACCCAGTACTTC.

As for this clone: The sample contains more than one DNA sequence encoding this CDR3. The chain uses TRBV15 and TRBJ2-5; D perhaps matches TRBD1 (5 bases). The CDR3 has 13 residues. The V end was cut by 0 bases, the J end by 5 bases, with 7 bases between. Germline CDR1 LNHNV, CDR2 YYDKDF (reference sequence). The CDR3 DNA sequence: TGTGCCACCAGCAGAGATCCAGGGGAGACCCAGTACTTC. Residues: CATSRDPGETQYF.

This clone came up a few times. DNA for the CDR3: TGTGCCAGCAGCAAACCGGGACAGGGGATCTATGGCTACACCTTC. Translation gives CASSKPGQGIYGYTF. The chain carries TRBV6-5 and TRBJ1-2; 10 positions match TRBD1. V trimming: 6 bases; J trimming: 4 bases; junction bases outside the gene matches: 8. The CDR3 covers 15 residues. Germline V CDR1 and CDR2: MNHEY, SVGAGI.

The chain links TRBV13 to TRBJ2-1; tentatively, D is TRBD2 (6 bases). The CDR3 consists of 19 residues. Germline values: CDR1 PRHDT, CDR2 FYEKMQ (reference sequence). The germline V and J ends were trimmed by 5 bases and 6 bases, with 29 bases remaining between them. The CDR3: CASSPMTSLSGSIANEQFF. The CDR3 DNA reads TGTGCCAGCAGCCCAATGACTAGTCTTTCCGGGAGTATCGCCAATGAGCAGTTCTTC.